The rows below give T cell receptor beta chains drawn from one sample of a study of T cell responses to AZD1222 COVID-19 vaccine. TCRdb keeps only in-frame clones here, not all; method: immunoSEQ multiplex PCR. The sample lists some 130,000 clones; roughly 91% were seen once. Here the sequenced sample was peripheral blood, taken 28 days after the second AZD1222 dose. All receptors come from an adult who received the AZD1222 COVID-19 vaccine. The CDR3 runs from the conserved cysteine through the conserved F or W. A D gene is named only where the DNA matches it firmly. Clone size is given for some rows only: seen once, a few or many times, or a class if the clone is expanded.

cdr3_nt	cdr3_aa	v_call	j_call	clone_size	d_call
TGTGCCACCAGTGATCCGACAGGGGGAGACTCTAGCACAGATACGCAGTATTTT	CATSDPTGGDSSTDTQYF	TRBV24-1	TRBJ2-3	few	TRBD1
TGTGCCAGCAGCTTGGCCAACAGGGAAATGAGCTTC	CASSLANREMSF	TRBV5-4	TRBJ1-2	-	-
TGCGCCAGCAGCTTGGAAAGGGGTTTAGAGACTGAAGCTTTCTTT	CASSLERGLETEAFF	TRBV5-1	TRBJ1-1	-	-
TGTGCCACCAGCAGAGAACTTTCCAATCAGCCCCAGCATTTT	CATSRELSNQPQHF	TRBV15	TRBJ1-5	once	-
TGTGCCAGCAGTTTGCGGACGCTTAATTCACCCCTCCACTTT	CASSLRTLNSPLHF	TRBV6-5	TRBJ1-6	-	-
TGTGCCAGCAGCCGGGCCCGGAGTAGCGGGAGGGCCAACGAGCAGTACTTC	CASSRARSSGRANEQYF	TRBV3-1/TRBV3-2	TRBJ2-7	-	TRBD2
TGTGCCAGCAGCCAAGATACGCCATGGGACAGGAACTACGAGCAGTACTTC	CASSQDTPWDRNYEQYF	TRBV3-1/TRBV3-2	TRBJ2-7	-	TRBD1
TGCGCCAGCAGCTGGGGTGGTGAGCAGTACTTC	CASSWGGEQYF	TRBV5-1	TRBJ2-7	-	-
TGTGCCAGCAGCCGGGACAGGGCCTACGAGCAGTACTTC	CASSRDRAYEQYF	TRBV11-2	TRBJ2-7	-	TRBD1
TGCAGTGCTAGTGTGACAGTCAATGCGGACTATGGCTACACCTTC	CSASVTVNADYGYTF	TRBV20-1	TRBJ1-2	-	-
TGTGCCAGTAGTATAGAGCAGGGGGCTAGAGGTCAGCCCCAGCATTTT	CASSIEQGARGQPQHF	TRBV19	TRBJ1-5	-	TRBD1
TGCGCCAGCAGCCCAAACCCGGGACAGGGTCTCCTTCTCGGGGGCTACACCTTC	CASSPNPGQGLLLGGYTF	TRBV5-1	TRBJ1-2	-	TRBD1
TGTGCCAGCAGTTCGACAGGTAATCGGTGGGGAAACACTGAAGCTTTCTTT	CASSSTGNRWGNTEAFF	TRBV6-2/TRBV6-3	TRBJ1-1	-	-
TGTGCCAGTAGTTTCGACTTCCCAGGGACGCAGTATTTT	CASSFDFPGTQYF	TRBV19	TRBJ2-3	-	-
TGTGCCAGCAGCGGACAAGGGTGGGGAAAACTGTTTTTT	CASSGQGWGKLFF	TRBV9	TRBJ1-4	-	-
TGTGCTGGCGGGGCGGGTCAGCCCCAGCATTTT	CAGGAGQPQHF	TRBV6-5	TRBJ1-5	-	-
TGTGCCAGCAGAATACCGGGGGGTACTGAAGCTTTCTTT	CASRIPGGTEAFF	TRBV7-9	TRBJ1-1	-	-
TGTGCCAGCAGCCGGACTAGCGGGAGCTCCTACAATGAGCAGTTCTTC	CASSRTSGSSYNEQFF	TRBV7-3	TRBJ2-1	-	TRBD2
TGTGCCAGCAGTAGATCCGGGACAGGGACCACTGAAGCTTTCTTT	CASSRSGTGTTEAFF	TRBV28	TRBJ1-1	-	TRBD1
TGTGCCAGCTCACCGTCAGGGTGGAGCTCCTATAATTCACCCCTCCACTTT	CASSPSGWSSYNSPLHF	TRBV18	TRBJ1-6	-	-
TGCGCCAGCAGCCAAACAGGGGAGACCCAGTACTTC	CASSQTGETQYF	TRBV4-1	TRBJ2-5	-	-
TGTGCCAGCAGCCAATTGACAGGGGCCGGGGAGCTGTTTTTT	CASSQLTGAGELFF	TRBV3-1/TRBV3-2	TRBJ2-2	-	TRBD1
TGTGCCATCAGTGAGTCGAAGCGGGGGCGAACCGGGGAGCTGTTTTTT	CAISESKRGRTGELFF	TRBV10-3	TRBJ2-2	-	TRBD2
TGTGCCAGCAGCTCCCCTAGCGGTAGCTCCTACAATGAGCAGTTCTTC	CASSSPSGSSYNEQFF	TRBV6-2/TRBV6-3	TRBJ2-1	-	TRBD2
TGCAGCGTTGGGTGGACTAGTGGGCTCGGTGAGCAGTTCTTC	CSVGWTSGLGEQFF	TRBV29-1	TRBJ2-1	-	TRBD2
TGTGCCAGCAGCCCTCACAGGGGAAATCAGCCCCAGCATTTT	CASSPHRGNQPQHF	TRBV16	TRBJ1-5	-	TRBD1
TGTGCCAGCACCAATTTGGGGCGCAGGGGGGTTGAAAACACCATATATTTT	CASTNLGRRGVENTIYF	TRBV21-1	TRBJ1-3	once	-
TGCGCCAGCAGCTACAGGGAGAACACTGAAGCTTTCTTT	CASSYRENTEAFF	TRBV5-1	TRBJ1-1	-	-
TGTGCCAGCAGCGTCTGGACAGGGTCGAACAATGAGCAGTTCTTC	CASSVWTGSNNEQFF	TRBV9	TRBJ2-1	-	TRBD1
TGTGCCAGTAGTCCCCTGGACAGGGGATACAATGAGCAGTTCTTC	CASSPLDRGYNEQFF	TRBV19	TRBJ2-1	-	TRBD1
TGTGCCTGGAAACCCCCTTTTGGGGGGCAGGCCTTTTTT	CAWKPPFGGQAFF	TRBV30	TRBJ2-3	-	-
TGTGCCAGTAGTATAGGGAGGACTGAAGCTTTCTTT	CASSIGRTEAFF	TRBV19	TRBJ1-1	-	-
TGCGCCAGCAGCTTGGATGTGTACGAGCAGTACTTC	CASSLDVYEQYF	TRBV5-1	TRBJ2-7	-	-
TGTGCCAGCAGTCGCGGGGGCACCGGGGAGCTGTTTTTT	CASSRGGTGELFF	TRBV6-5	TRBJ2-2	-	TRBD2
TGTGCCAGCAGAACCGGACAGGCCACTGAAGCTTTCTTT	CASRTGQATEAFF	TRBV2	TRBJ1-1	few	TRBD1
TGTGCCAGCCGGACGGCCTACACCTTC	CASRTAYTF	TRBV2	TRBJ1-2	few	-
TGTGCCAGCAGCAATCCTAGACAGGGGTCCAATTCACCCCTCCACTTT	CASSNPRQGSNSPLHF	TRBV5-4	TRBJ1-6	-	TRBD1
TGTGCCAGCAGTCCCACCAAAGTCTCTGGAAACACCATATATTTT	CASSPTKVSGNTIYF	TRBV28	TRBJ1-3	few	-
TGTGCCAGTGGTAGGGAGAGCACAGATACGCAGTATTTT	CASGRESTDTQYF	TRBV2	TRBJ2-3	-	-
TGTGCCAGCAGTGAACAGACAGGGGGCTCTAATGGCTACACCTTC	CASSEQTGGSNGYTF	TRBV2	TRBJ1-2	-	TRBD1
TGTGCCAGCAGTTTATATCACAAAGGCTTCGAGCAGTACTTC	CASSLYHKGFEQYF	TRBV27	TRBJ2-7	once	-
TGTGCCAGCAGCCTTTTTACTAGCGATTACAATGAGCAGTTCTTC	CASSLFTSDYNEQFF	TRBV3-1/TRBV3-2	TRBJ2-1	-	TRBD2
TGTGCCAGCAGTTTCCGAGAATCCGGGGAGCTGTTTTTT	CASSFRESGELFF	TRBV27	TRBJ2-2	-	-
TGTGCCAGCAAAGTCGGCTTGACATCTTACGAGCAGTACTTC	CASKVGLTSYEQYF	TRBV2	TRBJ2-7	-	-
TGTGCCAGCAGCTTAGGGGGACAGGGAGGGGACTACGAGCAGTACTTC	CASSLGGQGGDYEQYF	TRBV7-2	TRBJ2-7	-	TRBD1
TGTGCCACCAGCAGAGGTGGCGGCGGGAGGTCCACCGGGGAGCTGTTTTTT	CATSRGGGGRSTGELFF	TRBV15	TRBJ2-2	-	TRBD2
TGTGCCAGCAGTTTAACGACAGGGAGCAAGCAGTACTTC	CASSLTTGSKQYF	TRBV12-3/TRBV12-4	TRBJ2-7	-	TRBD1
TGTGCCAGCAGTCAAGCGGGAGGCCCCGGGGAGCTGTTTTTT	CASSQAGGPGELFF	TRBV2	TRBJ2-2	-	TRBD2
TGTGCCAGCATGCGGGACCCGAGCACTGAAGCTTTCTTT	CASMRDPSTEAFF	TRBV28	TRBJ1-1	once	-
TGTGCCAGCAGTTTCAACTTGAACACTGAAGCTTTCTTT	CASSFNLNTEAFF	TRBV28	TRBJ1-1	-	-
TGTGCCAGCAGCCTAGGGGCAGCGAACACTGAAGCTTTCTTT	CASSLGAANTEAFF	TRBV11-1	TRBJ1-1	-	-
TGCGCCAGCAGCTTGGAAGGGAGCACAGATACGCAGTATTTT	CASSLEGSTDTQYF	TRBV5-1	TRBJ2-3	-	-
TGTGCCAGCAAACAGGGTACGGAAGCTTTCTTT	CASKQGTEAFF	TRBV18	TRBJ1-1	-	-